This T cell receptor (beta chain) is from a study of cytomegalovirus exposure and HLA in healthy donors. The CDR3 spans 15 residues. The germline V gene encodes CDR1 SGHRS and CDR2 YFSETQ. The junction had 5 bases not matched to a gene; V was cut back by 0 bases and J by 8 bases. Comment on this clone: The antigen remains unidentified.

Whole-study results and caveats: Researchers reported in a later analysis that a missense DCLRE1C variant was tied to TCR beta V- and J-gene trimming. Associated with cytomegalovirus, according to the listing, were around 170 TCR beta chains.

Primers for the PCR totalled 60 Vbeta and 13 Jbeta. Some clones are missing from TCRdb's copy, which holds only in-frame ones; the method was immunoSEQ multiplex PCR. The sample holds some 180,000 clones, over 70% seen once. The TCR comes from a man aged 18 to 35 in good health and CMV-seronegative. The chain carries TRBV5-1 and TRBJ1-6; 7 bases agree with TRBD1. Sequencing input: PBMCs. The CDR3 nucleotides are TGCGCCAGCAGCTTGGGCACAGGGGCCCATTCACCCCTCCACTTT. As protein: CASSLGTGAHSPLHF.